The 11 T cell receptor beta chains below come from one sample, sequenced in a study of blood T cells in healthy people across ages. Combining a sample-barcoded 5' primer with a J-beta primer mix, a second PCR ran for roughly 7 to 11 cycles. TCRdb fed the 5' RACE reads into MiXCR, producing one record per CDR3 protein. The table shows 800,000 or so distinct CDR3 sequences, with 55% to 65% occurring only once. What was sequenced was blood. The receptors here all came from a man aged 25-45 years in good health.

Comments on this clonotype: As the CDR3 is not closed by the conserved phenylalanine or tryptophan, this likely results from a read error. The V and J genes are TRBV28 and TRBJ2-2, with unresolved D. CDR1 is MDHEN and CDR2 is SYDVKM in the germline V gene. Trimming pared 1 base from V and 6 bases from J, leaving 6 bases between. CDR3 length equals 13 residues. CDR3 region: CASSLSGPGELFS. The CDR3 DNA sequence: TGTGCCAGCAGTTTATCAGGACCCGGGGAGCTGTTTTCT.

The chain has TRBV11-1 and TRBJ2-1, with D uncertain. The CDR3 length is 13 residues. The germline V gene encodes CDR1 SGHAT and CDR2 FQDESV (reference sequence). The V end was cut by 4 bases, the J end by 13 bases, with 17 bases between. CDR3 residues: CASSSSLMVAQFF. The CDR3 region has the DNA TGTGCCAGCAGCTCGTCGCTTATGGTTGCCCAGTTCTTC.

V usage is TRBV7-8 and J usage is TRBJ2-5; 7 bases map to TRBD1. Per germline, CDR1 SGHVS and CDR2 FQNEAQ. V lost 3 bases and J lost 5; bases outside the gene matches: 6. CDR3 length equals 14 residues. The DNA for the CDR3 is TGTGCCAGCAGCTTCCAGGGGGATTGGGAGACCCAGTACTTC. Protein: CASSFQGDWETQYF.

V usage is TRBV12-3 or TRBV12-4 and J usage is TRBJ2-3; tentative D call: TRBD1 (6 bases). V dropped 4 bases and J dropped 2 bases, with 13 bases sitting between them. CDR3 length: 15 amino acids. The CDR3 DNA is TGTGCCAGCAGTTCGGACAGTTTTCTCACAGATACGCAGTATTTT. Protein sequence: CASSSDSFLTDTQYF.

Only a few counts were recorded for this clonotype. The J gene is TRBJ2-1, the V gene TRBV14; 7 nucleotides match TRBD2. Germline trimming cut 2 bases from V and 4 bases from J; bases unmatched to any gene: 5. The CDR3 length is 15 residues. Germline V lookup: CDR1 SGHDN, CDR2 FVKESK. CDR3 loop: CASSQLGGGYNEQFF. DNA of the CDR3: TGTGCCAGCAGCCAACTGGGGGGGGGGTACAATGAGCAGTTCTTC.

Here the CDR3 reads CASSQSSGVLSYEQYF. In DNA, the CDR3 is TGTGCCAGCAGTCAGTCTAGCGGGGTTCTCTCCTACGAGCAGTACTTC. The chain recombines TRBV6-5 with TRBJ2-7; 9 bases are shared with TRBD2. V gave up 5 bases and J gave up 0 bases; unmatched junction bases: 8. Germline V lookup: CDR1 MNHEY, CDR2 SVGAGI. CDR3 length: 16 amino acids.

The chain combines TRBV9 with TRBJ1-1, with 7 bases that match TRBD1. CDR3 length: 16 amino acids. The V gene's germline CDR1 is SGDLS and CDR2 YYNGEE. V trimming: 2 bases; J trimming: 0 bases; junction bases outside the gene matches: 7. The CDR3 nucleotides are TGTGCCAGCAGCGTTTCCCCAACAGGGGTGAACACTGAAGCTTTCTTT. Translating gives CASSVSPTGVNTEAFF.

V gene TRBV7-6 combines with J gene TRBJ2-1; the D call may be TRBD1 or TRBD2 (5 bases each). CDR1 is SGHVS and CDR2 is FNYEAQ in the germline V gene. The ends were cut back, 5 bases at V and 6 bases at J, with 14 bases in the middle. The CDR3 is made up of 14 amino acids. DNA of the CDR3: TGTGCCAGCAGCGTAAGAGGGGTGCGCAATGAGCAGTTCTTC. Protein: CASSVRGVRNEQFF.

The chain uses TRBV15 and TRBJ2-7, with D perhaps TRBD2 (6 bases). The CDR3 runs to 14 residues. Trimming shortened V by 3 bases and J by 0 bases, and 9 bases separated the two germline ends. CDR1 is LNHNV, CDR2 YYDKDF, per germline (reference sequence). The CDR3 is CATSSGGYSYEQYF. The CDR3, as DNA: TGTGCCACCAGCAGTGGGGGGTACTCCTACGAGCAGTACTTC.

The V and J genes are TRBV9 and TRBJ1-2, with D hard to call. This CDR3 contains 14 residues. Germline CDR1 and CDR2: SGDLS and YYNGEE. V shed 0 bases and J shed 3 bases, with 9 bases lying between them. The CDR3 DNA reads as TGTGCCAGCAGCGTAGGCGGCGCAGACTATGGCTACACCTTC. Its translation: CASSVGGADYGYTF.

This clonotype was recorded many times. V and J are TRBV7-9 and TRBJ2-1; D ambiguous. Germline lookup yields CDR1 SEHNR and CDR2 FQNEAQ (reference sequence). V was cut by 1 base and J by 9 bases, with 4 bases left in between. This CDR3 region has 11 residues. The CDR3 loop is CASSLGPEQFF. CDR3 DNA sequence: TGTGCCAGCAGCTTAGGGCCTGAGCAGTTCTTC.